Reported below is one T cell receptor beta chain. This sample was taken from a study of blood T cell repertoires in COVID-19. This CDR3 is built from 15 residues. The germline CDR1 and CDR2 sequences are SEHNR and FQNEAQ (reference sequence). With 6 bases removed from V and 1 base from J, the gap between germline ends came to 15 bases. Sequencing was performed with immunoSEQ multiplex PCR; in TCRdb, only in-frame clones are kept and a portion is missing. The table has 100,000 to 150,000 clones, roughly 90% seen once. Sequencing was carried out using peripheral blood. This clonotype originated in a man between 50 and 59 years old with acute or convalescent COVID-19. The rearrangement uses TRBV7-9 and TRBJ1-1; TRBD1 is a possible D gene (6 bases). CDR3 coding DNA: TGTGCCAGCAGACCACAGGGTTTCGGGAACACTGAAGCTTTCTTT. Translated, it gives CASRPQGFGNTEAFF. The variable domain in full, with the rest retrieved from reference TRBV7-9 and TRBJ1-1, is DTGVSQNPRHKITKRGQNVTFRCDPISEHNRLYWYRQTLGQGPEFLTYFQNEAQLEKSRLLSDRFSAERPKGSFSTLEIQRTEQGDSAMYLCASRPQGFGNTEAFFGQGTRLTVV.